A selection of T cell receptor beta chains follows, all from one sample in a study of cytomegalovirus exposure and HLA in healthy donors. Profiling relied on immunoSEQ multiplex PCR, and the TCRdb table lists in-frame clones only, not all of them. The sample has about 150,000 clones; more than 70% are singletons. Sequences were obtained from PBMCs. Every receptor here comes from a boy younger than 10 in good health and CMV-seronegative. Each CDR3 is given with its conserved first and last residue. A D gene is named only where the DNA matches it firmly. Expanded clones get a size class; other rows say once, few or many, or leave the size out.

D gene	J gene	clone size	V gene	CDR3 protein	CDR3 DNA
NA	TRBJ1-3	NA	TRBV18	CASSPQVIGGSGNTIYF	TGTGCCAGCTCACCACAGGTTATAGGAGGCTCTGGAAACACCATATATTTT
NA	TRBJ1-1	few	TRBV2	CASRTLWGRGTEAFF	TGTGCCAGCAGAACTTTATGGGGGCGCGGCACTGAAGCTTTCTTT
TRBD2	TRBJ2-5	NA	TRBV2	CASSTSGETQYF	TGTGCCAGCAGTACTAGCGGCGAGACCCAGTACTTC
TRBD2	TRBJ2-1	NA	TRBV5-1	CASSLAYASGHNEQFF	TGCGCCAGCAGCTTGGCCTATGCTAGCGGTCACAATGAGCAGTTCTTC
NA	TRBJ1-1	NA	TRBV28	CASRALEGGLTEAFF	TGTGCCAGCAGAGCACTGGAGGGCGGGTTGACTGAAGCTTTCTTT
TRBD2	TRBJ2-7	NA	TRBV28	CASTLAGGGYEQYF	TGTGCCAGCACCTTAGCGGGAGGCGGCTACGAGCAGTACTTC
TRBD2	TRBJ2-1	NA	TRBV7-3	CASSPGGRPSEQFF	TGTGCCAGCAGCCCAGGCGGGAGGCCCAGTGAGCAGTTCTTC
TRBD1	TRBJ2-5	NA	TRBV6-1	CASSEGSAGGRETQYF	TGTGCCAGCAGTGAAGGAAGTGCAGGGGGAAGGGAGACCCAGTACTTC
NA	TRBJ2-2	NA	TRBV7-9	CASSLGGNTGGLFF	TGTGCCAGCAGCCTTGGGGGAAACACCGGGGGGCTGTTTTTT
NA	TRBJ2-3	NA	TRBV10-1	CASSESTPGSSDTQYF	TGCGCCAGCAGTGAGTCGACTCCAGGGTCATCAGATACGCAGTATTTT
NA	TRBJ2-7	few	TRBV7-2	CASSLAGPSNEQYF	TGTGCCAGCAGCCTGGCGGGCCCTTCCAACGAGCAGTACTTC
NA	TRBJ1-5	once	TRBV6-5	CASSPGGGNQPQHF	TGTGCCAGCAGCCCCGGAGGGGGCAATCAGCCCCAGCATTTT
TRBD1	TRBJ1-5	NA	TRBV28	CASRDRAPYQPQHF	TGTGCCAGCAGAGACAGGGCCCCCTATCAGCCCCAGCATTTT
NA	TRBJ1-1	few	TRBV4-1	CASSQDPPGNTEAFF	TGCGCCAGCAGCCAAGATCCGCCGGGAAACACTGAAGCTTTCTTT
TRBD1	TRBJ1-5	NA	TRBV6-1	CASSEADRGHQPQHF	TGTGCCAGCAGTGAAGCGGACAGGGGTCATCAGCCCCAGCATTTT
NA	TRBJ1-1	NA	TRBV5-4	CASSWGGNEAFF	TGTGCCAGCAGCTGGGGGGGGAATGAAGCTTTCTTT
NA	TRBJ2-1	once	TRBV27	CASSIAWLNEQFF	TGTGCCAGCAGTATCGCTTGGCTCAATGAGCAGTTCTTC
NA	TRBJ2-3	NA	TRBV5-6	CASSLSGGTDTQYF	TGTGCCAGCAGCTTATCGGGGGGCACAGATACGCAGTATTTT
NA	TRBJ1-2	NA	TRBV7-8	CASTPLVEAEDCGYTF	TGTGCCAGCACACCTCTAGTGGAGGCCGAGGACTGTGGCTACACCTTC